This T cell receptor beta chain was sequenced for a study of cytomegalovirus exposure and HLA in healthy donors. General study results and limits: In vitro, a few CMV-associated chains proved specific for CMV antigens. In an earlier analysis, in about 530 donors, most V segments appeared productive either ~87% or ~30% of the time. In a later analysis, TCR beta V- and J-gene trimming showed a link to a missense DCLRE1C variant.

A note on this clone: Antigen unknown.

Donors were nominally healthy when sampled, though unrecorded immune exposures were likely. 13 Jbeta primers and 60 Vbeta primers were used for the PCR. The assay was immunoSEQ multiplex PCR, and TCRdb's table has in-frame clones only and misses some. The sample includes 70,000 to 95,000 clones, around 81% of them seen just once. This clonotype was obtained from a man aged 18-30 years in good health and CMV-seronegative. Sequencing used PBMCs.

CDR3: CASSGGGVSATGELFF. In DNA form, the CDR3 reads TGCGCCAGCAGCGGCGGGGGAGTCTCGGCCACCGGGGAGCTGTTTTTT. The rearrangement links TRBV5-1 to TRBJ2-2; 7 nucleotides agree with TRBD2. The J segment lost 4 bases and the V segment lost 4 bases, leaving 10 bases of the junction unmatched. The CDR3 extends over 16 amino acids. Germline lookup yields CDR1 SGHRS and CDR2 YFSETQ.